The source of this T cell receptor (beta chain) is a study of PD-1 blockade in classical Hodgkin lymphoma. The study's findings and limits: Lower baseline TCR diversity marked trial partial responders and progressors.

In regard to this clone: Its target is unknown.

The germline gives CDR1 MNHNS, CDR2 SASEGT. This CDR3 region has 14 residues. The V end was cut by 2 bases, the J end by 3 bases, with 10 bases between. Each and every patient relapsed after autologous stem cell transplantation, and patients got differing brentuximab vedotin exposure. With magnetic negative selection, CD4+ T cells were purified from PBMCs that had been thawed. Assay: immunoSEQ multiplex PCR; the TCRdb copy retains only in-frame clones and omits some. The table has around 7,700 clones, around 86% seen once. The TCR comes from a human donor with classical Hodgkin lymphoma. The input for sequencing was CD4+ T cells from blood, taken at baseline. The chain has TRBV6-1 and TRBJ1-1, with D uncertain. CDR3 DNA sequence: TGTGCCAGCAGTGAACAGCCATTCGACACTGAAGCTTTCTTT. This encodes CASSEQPFDTEAFF.